Sequencing of this T cell receptor beta chain was carried out in a study of blood T cell repertoires in COVID-19. Study-wide context: Samples representing acute and convalescent COVID-19 were sourced from the United States, Italy and Spain. PBMCs, B-cell-depleted T cells, or T cells were the source of the cDNA or gDNA that made up the material.

J was trimmed by 0 bases and V by 5 bases; bases with no gene match: 6. Germline V gene sequence: CDR1 MNHEY, CDR2 SMNVEV (reference sequence). This CDR3 is 16 amino acids long. Authors' analysis steps: Estimation of nucleated cell counts was performed using reference gene primer amplification. Produced via immunoSEQ multiplex PCR; TCRdb's table is partial and in-frame only. The V and J calls and the clone size are those of that table, but D and trimming were determined from the DNA. The data show about 330,000 clones, around 87% seen once. The chain joins TRBV27 to TRBJ1-5; 8 nucleotides agree with TRBD1. This receptor was taken from a woman aged 50 to 60 with active or convalescent COVID-19. The sample taken for sequencing was peripheral blood. The DNA of the CDR3 is TGTGCCAGCAGTAGAACGACAGGGGTTAGCAATCAGCCCCAGCATTTT. It translates to CASSRTTGVSNQPQHF.